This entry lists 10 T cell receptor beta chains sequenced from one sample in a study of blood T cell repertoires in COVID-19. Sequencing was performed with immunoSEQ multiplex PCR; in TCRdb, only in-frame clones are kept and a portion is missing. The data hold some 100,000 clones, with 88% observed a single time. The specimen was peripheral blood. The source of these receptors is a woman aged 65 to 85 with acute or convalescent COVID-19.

The CDR3, as DNA: TGTGCCAGCAGCCGGACCCTACAGCACCCAGCGGGCGGGGAGACCCAGTACTTC. Translation: CASSRTLQHPAGGETQYF. The chain combines TRBV7-9 with TRBJ2-5; perhaps TRBD2 as D (6 bases). Germline V gene lookup returns CDR1 SEHNR and CDR2 FQNEAQ (reference sequence). CDR3 length: 18 amino acids. V dropped 5 bases and J dropped 5 bases, with 27 bases sitting between them.

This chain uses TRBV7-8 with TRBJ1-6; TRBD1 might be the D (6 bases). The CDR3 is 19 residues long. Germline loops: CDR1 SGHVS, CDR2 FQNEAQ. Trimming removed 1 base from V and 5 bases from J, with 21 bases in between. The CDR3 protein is CASSLVFGGAGDHNSPLHF. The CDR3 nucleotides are TGTGCCAGCAGCTTAGTATTTGGCGGTGCAGGGGACCATAATTCACCCCTCCACTTT.

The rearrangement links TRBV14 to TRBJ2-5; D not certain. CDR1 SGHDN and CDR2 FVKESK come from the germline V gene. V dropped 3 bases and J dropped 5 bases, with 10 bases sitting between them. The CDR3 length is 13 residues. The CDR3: CASSQNERETQYF. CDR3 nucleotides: TGTGCCAGCAGCCAGAATGAACGGGAGACCCAGTACTTC.

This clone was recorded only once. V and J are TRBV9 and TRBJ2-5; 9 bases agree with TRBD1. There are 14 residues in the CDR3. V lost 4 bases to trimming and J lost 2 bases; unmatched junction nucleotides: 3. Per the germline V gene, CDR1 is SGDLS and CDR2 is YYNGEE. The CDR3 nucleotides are TGTGCCAGCAGCCCGGACAGGGGTCAAGAGACCCAGTACTTC. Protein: CASSPDRGQETQYF.

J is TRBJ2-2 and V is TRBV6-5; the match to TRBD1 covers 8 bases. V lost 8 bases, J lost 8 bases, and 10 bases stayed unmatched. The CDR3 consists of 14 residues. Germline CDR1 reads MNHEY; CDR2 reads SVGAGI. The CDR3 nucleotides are TGTGCCAGCTCCCGACAGGGGACCCCGGGGGAGCTGTTTTTT. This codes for CASSRQGTPGELFF.

CDR3: CASSQSSGSYEQYF. The CDR3 nucleotides read TGTGCCAGCAGCCAGTCCAGCGGGTCCTACGAGCAGTACTTC. The chain recombines TRBV28 with TRBJ2-7; perhaps TRBD2 as D (6 bases). The CDR3 length is 14 residues. The germline V gene encodes CDR1 MDHEN and CDR2 SYDVKM. Trimming took off 6 bases at V and 1 base at J, with 13 bases between the two ends.

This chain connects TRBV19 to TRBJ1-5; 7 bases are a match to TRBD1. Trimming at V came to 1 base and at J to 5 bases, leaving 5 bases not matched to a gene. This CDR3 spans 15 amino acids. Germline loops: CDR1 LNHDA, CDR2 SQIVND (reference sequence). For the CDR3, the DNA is TGTGCCAGTAGTATAGTTGGCAGGGGGGATCAGCCCCAGCATTTT. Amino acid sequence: CASSIVGRGDQPQHF.

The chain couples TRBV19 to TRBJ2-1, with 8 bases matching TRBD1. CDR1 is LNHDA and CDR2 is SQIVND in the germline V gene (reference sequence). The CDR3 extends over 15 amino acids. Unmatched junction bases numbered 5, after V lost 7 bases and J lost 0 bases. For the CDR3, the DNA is TGTGCCAGTATGAGGACAGGGAGCTCCTACAATGAGCAGTTCTTC. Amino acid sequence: CASMRTGSSYNEQFF.

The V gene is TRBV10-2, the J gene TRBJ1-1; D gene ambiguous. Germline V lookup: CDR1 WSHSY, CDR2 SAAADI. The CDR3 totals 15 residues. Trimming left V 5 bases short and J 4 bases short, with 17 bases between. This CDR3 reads CASSSTSRRGTEAFF. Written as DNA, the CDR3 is TGCGCCAGCAGTTCGACATCCCGGCGGGGCACTGAAGCTTTCTTT.

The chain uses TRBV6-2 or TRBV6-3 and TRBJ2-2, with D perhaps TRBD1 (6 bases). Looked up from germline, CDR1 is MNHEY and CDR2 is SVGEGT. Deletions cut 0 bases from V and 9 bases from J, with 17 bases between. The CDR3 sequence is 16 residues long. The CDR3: CASSYSRVGGIRELFF. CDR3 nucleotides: TGTGCCAGCAGTTACTCGAGAGTAGGGGGAATAAGGGAGCTGTTTTTT.